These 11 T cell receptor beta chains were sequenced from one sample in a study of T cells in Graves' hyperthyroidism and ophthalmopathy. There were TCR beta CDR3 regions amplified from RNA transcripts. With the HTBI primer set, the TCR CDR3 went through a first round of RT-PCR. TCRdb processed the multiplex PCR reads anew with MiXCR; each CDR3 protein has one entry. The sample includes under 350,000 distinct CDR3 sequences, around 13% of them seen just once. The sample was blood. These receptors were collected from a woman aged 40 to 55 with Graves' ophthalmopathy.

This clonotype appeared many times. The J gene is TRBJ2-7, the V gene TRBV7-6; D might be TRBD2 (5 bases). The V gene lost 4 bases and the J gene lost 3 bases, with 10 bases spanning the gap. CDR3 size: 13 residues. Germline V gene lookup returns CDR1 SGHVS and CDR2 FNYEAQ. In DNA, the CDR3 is TGTGCCAGCAGCTCGACACTAGACTACGAGCAGTACTTC. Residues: CASSSTLDYEQYF.

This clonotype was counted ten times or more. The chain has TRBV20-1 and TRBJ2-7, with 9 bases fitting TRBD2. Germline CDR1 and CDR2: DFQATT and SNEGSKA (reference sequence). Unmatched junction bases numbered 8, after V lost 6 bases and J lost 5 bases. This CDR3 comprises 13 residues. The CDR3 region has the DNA TGCAGTGCCGTAATTAGCGGGAGCAACGAGCAGTACTTC. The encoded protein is CSAVISGSNEQYF.

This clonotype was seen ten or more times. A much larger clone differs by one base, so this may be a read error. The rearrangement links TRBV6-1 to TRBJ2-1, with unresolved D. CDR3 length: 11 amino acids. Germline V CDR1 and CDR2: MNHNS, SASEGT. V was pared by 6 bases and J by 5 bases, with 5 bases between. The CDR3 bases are TGTGCCAGCAGCTTTGACAATGAGCAGTTCTTC. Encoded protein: CASSFDNEQFF.

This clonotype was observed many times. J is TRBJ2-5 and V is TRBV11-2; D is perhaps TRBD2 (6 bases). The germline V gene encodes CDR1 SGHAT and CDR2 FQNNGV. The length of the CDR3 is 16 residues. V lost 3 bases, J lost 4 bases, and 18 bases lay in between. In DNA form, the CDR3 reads TGTGCCAGCAGCTTTCCAACGGGAGTACGTGGAGAGACCCAGTACTTC. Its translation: CASSFPTGVRGETQYF.

The CDR3 sequence: CATSRQKMGQPQHF. CDR3 in DNA: TGTGCCACCAGCAGACAAAAGATGGGCCAGCCCCAGCATTTT. V is TRBV15 and J is TRBJ1-5; D ambiguous. V lost 2 bases and J lost 7, with 12 bases in between. In germline, CDR1 is LNHNV, CDR2 YYDKDF (reference sequence). This CDR3 comprises 14 residues.

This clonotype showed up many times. The CDR3 here is CASSHSRLAGGTDTQYF. CDR3 nucleotides: TGTGCCAGCAGCCATTCCCGACTAGCGGGAGGTACAGATACGCAGTATTTT. The genes are TRBV7-2 and TRBJ2-3; 13 bases are a match to TRBD2. Germline loops: CDR1 SGHTA, CDR2 FQGNSA. J lost 3 bases, V lost 5 bases, and 8 bases had no gene match. The CDR3 loop spans 17 amino acids.

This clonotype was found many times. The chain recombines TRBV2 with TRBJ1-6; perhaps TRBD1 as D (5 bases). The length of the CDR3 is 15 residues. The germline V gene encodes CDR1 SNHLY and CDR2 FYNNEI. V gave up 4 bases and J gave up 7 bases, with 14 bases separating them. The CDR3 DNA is TGTGCCAGCAGTGGACGGGGAAGGGGCAATTCACCCCTCCACTTT. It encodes CASSGRGRGNSPLHF. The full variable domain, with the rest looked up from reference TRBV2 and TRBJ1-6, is EPEVTQTPSHQVTQMGQEVILRCVPISNHLYFYWYRQILGQKVEFLVSFYNNEISEKSEIFDDQFSVERPDGSNFTLKIRSTKLEDSAMYFCASSGRGRGNSPLHFGNGTRLTVT.

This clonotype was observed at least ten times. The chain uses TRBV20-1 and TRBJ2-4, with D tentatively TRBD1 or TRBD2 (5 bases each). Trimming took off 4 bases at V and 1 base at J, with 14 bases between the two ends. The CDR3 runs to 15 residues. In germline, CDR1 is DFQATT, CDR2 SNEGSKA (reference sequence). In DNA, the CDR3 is TGCAGTGCTATCGGGGACCTCCAGGCCAAAAACATTCAGTACTTC. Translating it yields CSAIGDLQAKNIQYF.

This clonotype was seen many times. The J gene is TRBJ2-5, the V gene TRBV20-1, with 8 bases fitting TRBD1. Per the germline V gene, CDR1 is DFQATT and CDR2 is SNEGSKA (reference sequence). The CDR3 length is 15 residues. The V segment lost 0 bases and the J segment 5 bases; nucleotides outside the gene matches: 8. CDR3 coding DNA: TGCAGTGCTAGAGAGTTCCAGGGGGCTGGGGAGACCCAGTACTTC. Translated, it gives CSAREFQGAGETQYF.

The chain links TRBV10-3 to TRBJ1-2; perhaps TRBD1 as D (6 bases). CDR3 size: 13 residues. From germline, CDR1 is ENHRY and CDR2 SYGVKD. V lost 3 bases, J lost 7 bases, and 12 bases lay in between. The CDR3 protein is CAISEGGRGGYTF. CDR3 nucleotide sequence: TGTGCCATCAGTGAAGGGGGAAGAGGTGGCTACACCTTC.

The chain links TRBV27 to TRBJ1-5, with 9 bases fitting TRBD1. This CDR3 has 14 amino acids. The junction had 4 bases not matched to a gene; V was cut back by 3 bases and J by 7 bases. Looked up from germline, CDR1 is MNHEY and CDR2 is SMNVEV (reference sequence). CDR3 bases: TGTGCCAGCAGTTTGATGGGGACAGGGCAGCCCCAGCATTTT. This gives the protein CASSLMGTGQPQHF.